These T cell receptor beta chains were read from a single sample in a study of CD8 T cells in ankylosing spondylitis. TCRdb itself ran the 5' RACE reads through MiXCR, one entry per CDR3 protein. The sample has approximately 500,000 distinct CDR3 sequences; over 9.5% are singletons. The specimen was blood, either unsorted or a sorted T cell fraction (not recorded which). The receptors here all came from a male donor with ankylosing spondylitis. Both conserved end residues are part of each CDR3. The D gene is left open where the match is weak. Clone sizes are given selectively: once, few, many, or a class where the clone is expanded.

cdr3_nt: TGTGCCACCAGTGATGTGGGCAGGGGAGGAGGAGAGACCCAGTACTTC
cdr3_aa: CATSDVGRGGGETQYF
d_call: .
clone_size: few
j_call: TRBJ2-5
v_call: TRBV24-1

cdr3_nt: TGTGCCAGCAGCTCCGGAGGGGCGAGCACAGATACGCAGTATTTT
cdr3_aa: CASSSGGASTDTQYF
d_call: .
clone_size: .
j_call: TRBJ2-3
v_call: TRBV14

cdr3_nt: TGCAGCGTTCCAGGGTACCCTGGGGCCAACGTCCTGACTTTC
cdr3_aa: CSVPGYPGANVLTF
d_call: .
clone_size: many
j_call: TRBJ2-6
v_call: TRBV29-1

cdr3_nt: TGTGCCAGCAGTTACGACGCGAGCTCTGGAAACACCATATATTTT
cdr3_aa: CASSYDASSGNTIYF
d_call: .
clone_size: few
j_call: TRBJ1-3
v_call: TRBV27

cdr3_nt: TGCAGTGCTAGATTGGCGTTTATAACCTACAATGAGCAGTTCTTC
cdr3_aa: CSARLAFITYNEQFF
d_call: .
clone_size: few
j_call: TRBJ2-1
v_call: TRBV20-1

cdr3_nt: TGCAGCGTTGGCTCGGCAGGGTCGGAGACCCAGTACTTC
cdr3_aa: CSVGSAGSETQYF
d_call: .
clone_size: few
j_call: TRBJ2-5
v_call: TRBV29-1

cdr3_nt: TGTGCCAGCAGCTTAGTTCGGGCTGCGGGGGAGCAGTTCTTC
cdr3_aa: CASSLVRAAGEQFF
d_call: .
clone_size: .
j_call: TRBJ2-1
v_call: TRBV7-2

cdr3_nt: TGTGCCAGCAGTCCCGGATTCCTGGACACTGAAGCTTTCTTT
cdr3_aa: CASSPGFLDTEAFF
d_call: .
clone_size: few
j_call: TRBJ1-1
v_call: TRBV12-3/TRBV12-4

cdr3_nt: TGCGCCAGCAGCTTCTCCGGGAGCGCCGATCAGCCCCAGCATTTT
cdr3_aa: CASSFSGSADQPQHF
d_call: .
clone_size: .
j_call: TRBJ1-5
v_call: TRBV5-1

cdr3_nt: TGTGCCAGCAGCTCGGGGGGGGCTATGGACTATGGCTACACCTTC
cdr3_aa: CASSSGGAMDYGYTF
d_call: .
clone_size: .
j_call: TRBJ1-2
v_call: TRBV7-9

cdr3_nt: TGCAGTGCTGGGGACAGAAGGAGCTCCTACGAGCAGTACTTC
cdr3_aa: CSAGDRRSSYEQYF
d_call: TRBD1
clone_size: few
j_call: TRBJ2-7
v_call: TRBV20-1

cdr3_nt: TGCGCCAGCAGACAGGACACCTCTTTGCCTGAAGCTTTCTTT
cdr3_aa: CASRQDTSLPEAFF
d_call: .
clone_size: few
j_call: TRBJ1-1
v_call: TRBV5-1

cdr3_nt: TGTGCCACCAGCTGGGGGGTCAATCAGCCCCAGCATTTT
cdr3_aa: CATSWGVNQPQHF
d_call: .
clone_size: many
j_call: TRBJ1-5
v_call: TRBV15

cdr3_nt: TGCAGTGCTAGCCACCGAATCTCAGATACGCAGTATTTT
cdr3_aa: CSASHRISDTQYF
d_call: .
clone_size: many
j_call: TRBJ2-3
v_call: TRBV20-1

cdr3_nt: TGCAGTGCCAACAGGGGGGAGGGAGCTTTCTTT
cdr3_aa: CSANRGEGAFF
d_call: TRBD1
clone_size: many
j_call: TRBJ1-1
v_call: TRBV20-1

cdr3_nt: TGTGCCACCAGCAGAGATACGGGAGGGGGCCATGAGCAGTTCTTC
cdr3_aa: CATSRDTGGGHEQFF
d_call: .
clone_size: .
j_call: TRBJ2-1
v_call: TRBV15

cdr3_nt: TGTGCCAGCTCACCAATTCTCGATACTGAAGCTTTCTTT
cdr3_aa: CASSPILDTEAFF
d_call: .
clone_size: .
j_call: TRBJ1-1
v_call: TRBV18

cdr3_nt: TGTGCCACCAGCAGAGTTCTGGGGACAGGGGAAAACTATGGCTACACCTTC
cdr3_aa: CATSRVLGTGENYGYTF
d_call: TRBD1
clone_size: few
j_call: TRBJ1-2
v_call: TRBV15

cdr3_nt: TGCAGCGTTGTTCCGGACAGGAACACTGAAGCTTTCTTT
cdr3_aa: CSVVPDRNTEAFF
d_call: .
clone_size: .
j_call: TRBJ1-1
v_call: TRBV29-1

cdr3_nt: TGTGCCAGCTCACTCCTGACAGGGACACTTGGGAATGAGCAGTTCTTC
cdr3_aa: CASSLLTGTLGNEQFF
d_call: TRBD1
clone_size: .
j_call: TRBJ2-1
v_call: TRBV18

cdr3_nt: TGTGCCAGTGGGGGACGGCTACGAAGTACAGATACGCAGTATTTT
cdr3_aa: CASGGRLRSTDTQYF
d_call: .
clone_size: few
j_call: TRBJ2-3
v_call: TRBV19

cdr3_nt: TGTGCCAGCAGCCCCGAAGGGGGATCACAGGGGTCTGTTGGCTACACCTTC
cdr3_aa: CASSPEGGSQGSVGYTF
d_call: TRBD1
clone_size: few
j_call: TRBJ1-2
v_call: TRBV7-2

cdr3_nt: TGCAGTGCTAGAGATTTTAGGTCAAATAATCAGCCCCAGCATTTT
cdr3_aa: CSARDFRSNNQPQHF
d_call: .
clone_size: few
j_call: TRBJ1-5
v_call: TRBV20-1

cdr3_nt: TGTGCCAGCAGTCGAGGGGGCTCGACCGGGGAGCTGTTTTTT
cdr3_aa: CASSRGGSTGELFF
d_call: TRBD1
clone_size: many
j_call: TRBJ2-2
v_call: TRBV14

cdr3_nt: TGTGCCAGCGATGGGGACCCGACCTACGAGCAGTACTTC
cdr3_aa: CASDGDPTYEQYF
d_call: .
clone_size: .
j_call: TRBJ2-7
v_call: TRBV7-9

cdr3_nt: TGCGCCAGCAGCAGTGGGGGGACTAACCTCCTGGGGGAGCAGTTCTTC
cdr3_aa: CASSSGGTNLLGEQFF
d_call: TRBD2
clone_size: many
j_call: TRBJ2-1
v_call: TRBV5-1

cdr3_nt: TGTGCCAGCAGCTTAGCAACCCTGGACAATGAGCAGTTCTTC
cdr3_aa: CASSLATLDNEQFF
d_call: .
clone_size: .
j_call: TRBJ2-1
v_call: TRBV7-9

cdr3_nt: TGTGCCAGCAGCGTAGAAGGCGGCTACTCTAGCGGGAGGCTCCACGAGCAGTACTTC
cdr3_aa: CASSVEGGYSSGRLHEQYF
d_call: TRBD2
clone_size: .
j_call: TRBJ2-7
v_call: TRBV9

cdr3_nt: TGCAGTGCTAGCCAGGGGGCGAGGACAGATACGCAGTATTTT
cdr3_aa: CSASQGARTDTQYF
d_call: TRBD1
clone_size: few
j_call: TRBJ2-3
v_call: TRBV20-1

cdr3_nt: TGCAGCGGGACAGGGGGAATAAATGAGCAGTTCTTC
cdr3_aa: CSGTGGINEQFF
d_call: TRBD1
clone_size: few
j_call: TRBJ2-1
v_call: TRBV20-1

cdr3_nt: TGCGCCAGCAGCTTGGTGCCTAGCGGGAGTGCCGGTGGGTACCAAGAGACCCAGTACTTC
cdr3_aa: CASSLVPSGSAGGYQETQYF
d_call: TRBD2
clone_size: once
j_call: TRBJ2-5
v_call: TRBV5-1

cdr3_nt: TGCGCCAGCAGCCCCGGACAGGGGGCTTCACCCCTCCACTTT
cdr3_aa: CASSPGQGASPLHF
d_call: TRBD1
clone_size: .
j_call: TRBJ1-6
v_call: TRBV5-1

cdr3_nt: TGTGCCAGCAGTTCGCAGGGGGCAAAGGGCAATCAGCCCCAGCATTTT
cdr3_aa: CASSSQGAKGNQPQHF
d_call: TRBD1
clone_size: few
j_call: TRBJ1-5
v_call: TRBV27

cdr3_nt: TGTGCCAGCACCCCTCAAAGGCCAGCTAACACCGGGGAGCTGTTTTTT
cdr3_aa: CASTPQRPANTGELFF
d_call: .
clone_size: few
j_call: TRBJ2-2
v_call: TRBV7-9

cdr3_nt: TGCAGTGCTAGCTCTAGCGGGAGGGGGAATGAGCAGTTCTTC
cdr3_aa: CSASSSGRGNEQFF
d_call: TRBD2
clone_size: few
j_call: TRBJ2-1
v_call: TRBV20-1

cdr3_nt: TGCAGCGTTGAAGATCAAGTCACAGATACGCAGTATTTT
cdr3_aa: CSVEDQVTDTQYF
d_call: .
clone_size: many
j_call: TRBJ2-3
v_call: TRBV29-1

cdr3_nt: TGTGCCAGTAGCCCGACAGGGGGTCAGCCCCAGCATTTT
cdr3_aa: CASSPTGGQPQHF
d_call: TRBD1
clone_size: few
j_call: TRBJ1-5
v_call: TRBV19

cdr3_nt: TGTGCCAGCAGTTTAAGGACGGGAGGGCACGATACGCAGTATTTT
cdr3_aa: CASSLRTGGHDTQYF
d_call: TRBD2
clone_size: few
j_call: TRBJ2-3
v_call: TRBV12-3/TRBV12-4

cdr3_nt: TGTGCCAGCGGGGCAGGGGGGGAGGCTAACTATGGCTACACCTTC
cdr3_aa: CASGAGGEANYGYTF
d_call: TRBD1
clone_size: few
j_call: TRBJ1-2
v_call: TRBV12-3/TRBV12-4

cdr3_nt: TGTGCCAGCACCAAATCACCACAGACAGGGAGAGACCCCTACGAGCAGTACTTC
cdr3_aa: CASTKSPQTGRDPYEQYF
d_call: TRBD1
clone_size: .
j_call: TRBJ2-7
v_call: TRBV11-1

cdr3_nt: TGCGCCAGCAGTGAGCCAGGTGGCGGGGAAAAACTGTTTTTT
cdr3_aa: CASSEPGGGEKLFF
d_call: .
clone_size: few
j_call: TRBJ1-4
v_call: TRBV10-2

cdr3_nt: TGCAGCGTGGATAGACCAGGATGGGGCACAGATACGCAGTATTTT
cdr3_aa: CSVDRPGWGTDTQYF
d_call: .
clone_size: .
j_call: TRBJ2-3
v_call: TRBV29-1

cdr3_nt: TGTGCCAGCAGTCCTACCGGGACACCGGGGGTGGAGACCCAGTACTTC
cdr3_aa: CASSPTGTPGVETQYF
d_call: .
clone_size: many
j_call: TRBJ2-5
v_call: TRBV11-2

cdr3_nt: TGCGCCAGCAGCCCGACCCCCACAGGGACCAATCAGCCCCAGCATTTT
cdr3_aa: CASSPTPTGTNQPQHF
d_call: .
clone_size: .
j_call: TRBJ1-5
v_call: TRBV4-1

cdr3_nt: TGTGCCAGCAGCCTTGGGGCCTACAATGAGCAGTTCTTC
cdr3_aa: CASSLGAYNEQFF
d_call: .
clone_size: many
j_call: TRBJ2-1
v_call: TRBV3-1

cdr3_nt: TGTGCCATCAGTGTCACTAGCGGGGCCTACGAGCAGTACTTC
cdr3_aa: CAISVTSGAYEQYF
d_call: TRBD2
clone_size: few
j_call: TRBJ2-7
v_call: TRBV10-3

cdr3_nt: TGTGCTAGTGGTGCCACAGAAAAAGGGAGCTTGGAGCTGTTTTTT
cdr3_aa: CASGATEKGSLELFF
d_call: .
clone_size: .
j_call: TRBJ2-2
v_call: TRBV12-5

cdr3_nt: TGTGCCAGCAGACTTCGCTCTGGGGCCAACGTCCTGACTTTC
cdr3_aa: CASRLRSGANVLTF
d_call: .
clone_size: .
j_call: TRBJ2-6
v_call: TRBV12-3/TRBV12-4